One sample yielded the 20 T cell receptor beta chains listed below, sequenced in a study of monozygotic twins with cystic fibrosis. This table comes from immunoSEQ multiplex PCR, and its TCRdb copy is limited to in-frame clones, with some not included. The repertoire holds approximately 17,000 clones, roughly 96% seen once, with approximately 0.62% in the top ten. Sequences were obtained from blood. These receptors were obtained from a girl aged 2-10 years with cystic fibrosis.

The chain joins TRBV19 to TRBJ1-2, with TRBD1 identical over 9 bases. The CDR3 is 18 amino acids. The V gene end was trimmed by 4 bases and the J gene end by 4 bases; junction bases not matched to a gene: 16. CDR1 is LNHDA and CDR2 is SQIVND in the germline V gene (reference sequence). The CDR3 sequence is CASSTPDRGAANLYGYTF. CDR3 bases: TGTGCCAGTAGTACTCCGGACAGGGGAGCAGCGAACCTCTATGGCTACACCTTC.

The chain joins TRBV9 to TRBJ2-1; TRBD2 agrees at 7 bases. V trimming: 3 bases; J trimming: 5 bases; junction bases outside the gene matches: 8. Germline V gene sequence: CDR1 SGDLS, CDR2 YYNGEE. The CDR3 consists of 15 residues. Here the CDR3 reads CASSASGEGNNEQFF. The CDR3 DNA sequence: TGTGCCAGCAGCGCGAGCGGGGAGGGCAACAATGAGCAGTTCTTC.

This clone came up once. CDR3 DNA sequence: TGTGCCAGTAGTATAGCTTGGGGGGCCTACGAGCAGTACTTC. The encoded protein is CASSIAWGAYEQYF. The chain recombines TRBV19 with TRBJ2-7; maybe TRBD2 (6 bases). Germline assignment: CDR1 LNHDA and CDR2 SQIVND (reference sequence). This CDR3 spans 14 amino acids. V was shortened by 1 base and J by 2 bases, with 9 bases between the two germline ends.

V and J are TRBV18 and TRBJ1-5, with D perhaps matching TRBD1 (5 bases). The length of the CDR3 is 13 residues. V lost 6 bases and J 5 bases, leaving 11 bases between the germline ends. Germline CDR1 and CDR2: KGHSH and LQKENI. CDR3 protein: CASSQTGDQPQHF. The CDR3 nucleotides read TGTGCCAGCTCTCAAACGGGGGATCAGCCCCAGCATTTT.

The J gene is TRBJ2-3, the V gene TRBV28; D call uncertain. The CDR3 totals 11 residues. Looked up from germline, CDR1 is MDHEN and CDR2 is SYDVKM. Between the trimmed V and J ends, which lost 6 bases and 10 bases, there was a span of 11 bases. CDR3 nucleotides: TGTGCCAGCAGAAATTACCACCCGCAGTATTTT. Amino acid sequence: CASRNYHPQYF.

The chain couples TRBV4-3 to TRBJ1-6, with TRBD1 identical over 7 bases. The V gene's germline CDR1 is LGHNA and CDR2 YSLEER. The CDR3 sequence is 16 residues long. V was pared by 0 bases and J by 10 bases, with 9 bases of the junction left unmatched. This CDR3 is CASSQDLTGVISPLHF. CDR3 coding DNA: TGCGCCAGCAGCCAAGATTTAACAGGGGTCATCTCACCCCTCCACTTT.

The V and J genes are TRBV6-1 and TRBJ2-7; the D gene could be TRBD1 or TRBD2 (5 bases each). Germline-derived CDR1 and CDR2 are MNHNS and SASEGT. The CDR3 is 14 residues long. V was clipped by 6 bases and J by 6 bases, with 18 bases between them. The CDR3 loop reads CASSVTRGLGEQYF. The CDR3 coding sequence is TGTGCCAGCAGCGTAACACGGGGCCTGGGCGAGCAGTACTTC.

This chain joins TRBV29-1 and TRBJ2-3; 7 bases align to TRBD2. Germline loops: CDR1 SQVTM, CDR2 ANQGSEA. V shed 6 bases and J 5 bases; nucleotides not matched to a gene: 17. The CDR3 totals 16 residues. CDR3: CSVPSEDEGGQDTQYF. For the CDR3, the DNA is TGCAGCGTCCCTTCCGAAGATGAGGGAGGGCAAGATACGCAGTATTTT.

This chain connects TRBV7-2 to TRBJ2-6; the D is unclear. Between the trimmed V and J ends, which lost 4 bases and 0 bases, there was a span of 7 bases. The CDR3 length is 15 residues. CDR1 and CDR2 (germline): SGHTA, FQGNSA. CDR3 nucleotides: TGTGCCAGCAGCTCGACGGGCTCTGGGGCCAACGTCCTGACTTTC. Its translation is CASSSTGSGANVLTF.

The chain links TRBV28 to TRBJ2-7; D call uncertain. Trimming removed 4 bases at V and 2 bases at J, with 6 bases between. Germline V gene lookup returns CDR1 MDHEN and CDR2 SYDVKM. The CDR3 runs 12 residues. The CDR3 region has the DNA TGTGCCAGCAGTTCAACAGCCTACGAGCAGTACTTC. It encodes CASSSTAYEQYF. Full variable domain (rest looked up from reference TRBV28 and TRBJ2-7): DVKVTQSSRYLVKRTGEKVFLECVQDMDHENMFWYRQDPGLGLRLIYFSYDVKMKEKGDIPEGYSVSREKKERFSLILESASTNQTSMYLCASSSTAYEQYFGPGTRLTVT.

The CDR3 is CASSPGYDNSPLHF. In nucleotides, the CDR3 is TGTGCCAGCAGTCCGGGGTACGATAATTCACCCCTCCACTTT. This chain links TRBV6-4 with TRBJ1-6; no clear D gene. V was cut by 5 bases and J by 5 bases, with 10 bases left in between. The CDR3 covers 14 residues. The germline CDR1 and CDR2 sequences are MRHNA and SNTAGT.

This chain links TRBV19 with TRBJ1-5; no reliable D call. This CDR3 is built from 15 residues. Germline V CDR1 and CDR2: LNHDA, SQIVND (reference sequence). V dropped 0 bases and J dropped 2 bases, with 8 bases sitting between them. The chain's CDR3 is CASSIDQGRNQPQHF. In DNA, the CDR3 is TGTGCCAGTAGTATAGATCAAGGGCGCAATCAGCCCCAGCATTTT.

The chain couples TRBV4-3 to TRBJ1-3, with no clear D. The CDR3 covers 16 residues. Germline-derived CDR1 and CDR2 are LGHNA and YSLEER. V lost 0 bases to trimming and J lost 0 bases, with 9 bases between them. The chain's CDR3 is CASSQDTQTSGNTIYF. As DNA, the CDR3 is TGCGCCAGCAGCCAAGATACCCAGACCTCTGGAAACACCATATATTTT.

The J gene is TRBJ2-3, the V gene TRBV10-1; D gene uncertain. Germline V gene sequence: CDR1 WNHNN, CDR2 SYGVQD (reference sequence). The CDR3 contains 15 residues. V dropped 3 bases and J dropped 0 bases, with 10 bases sitting between them. The CDR3 sequence: CASSDGQASTDTQYF. The CDR3 nucleotides are TGCGCCAGCAGTGATGGGCAGGCTAGCACAGATACGCAGTATTTT.

V and J are TRBV11-2 and TRBJ2-7; TRBD2 matches 15 bases. V gave up 4 bases and J gave up 0 bases; unmatched junction bases: 4. The CDR3 runs 17 residues. CDR1 and CDR2 (germline): SGHAT, FQNNGV. CDR3 residues: CASSSGLAGGLSYEQYF. CDR3 DNA: TGTGCCAGCAGCTCGGGACTAGCGGGGGGACTCTCCTACGAGCAGTACTTC.

This chain joins TRBV30 and TRBJ2-1; perhaps D is TRBD1 or TRBD2 (6 bases each). This CDR3 is 14 amino acids long. From germline, CDR1 is GTSNPN and CDR2 SVGIG (reference sequence). Trimming took 2 bases from V and 4 from J, leaving 12 bases between them. The CDR3 reads CAWSTGASYNEQFF. The DNA of the CDR3 is TGTGCCTGGAGTACGGGGGCTTCATACAATGAGCAGTTCTTC. Combining the CDR3 with reference TRBV30 and TRBJ2-1 gives the whole variable domain SQTIHQWPATLVQPVGSPLSLECTVEGTSNPNLYWYRQAAGRGLQLLFYSVGIGQISSEVPQNLSASRPQDRQFILSSKKLLLSDSGFYLCAWSTGASYNEQFFGPGTRLTVL.

The chain couples TRBV10-2 to TRBJ2-1; TRBD2 matches at 11 bases. CDR1 is WSHSY, CDR2 SAAADI, per germline. After removal of 7 bases from V and 4 bases from J, the junction contained 12 bases not matched to a gene. This CDR3 contains 17 residues. DNA of the CDR3: TGCGCCAGCAAAGAGATAACTGGGACTAGCGGATACAATGAGCAGTTCTTC. Translated, it gives CASKEITGTSGYNEQFF.

This chain joins TRBV30 and TRBJ1-3; the D gene is possibly TRBD1 (5 bases). Deletions cut 3 bases from V and 4 bases from J, with 10 bases between. The CDR3 has 13 residues. The germline gives CDR1 GTSNPN, CDR2 SVGIG (reference sequence). CDR3 sequence reads: CAWSPGRGNTIYF. The CDR3 bases are TGTGCCTGGAGCCCGGGGCGCGGAAACACCATATATTTT.

Notes on this clone: Other nucleotide sequences in the sample specify the same CDR3. The gene calls are TRBV4-1 and TRBJ2-7; TRBD1 or TRBD2 may be the D gene (5 bases each). The CDR3 spans 15 residues. The V gene lost 4 bases and the J gene lost 0 bases, with 13 bases spanning the gap. The germline gives CDR1 MGHRA, CDR2 YSYEKL. CDR3 in amino acids: CASSLSWGSSYEQYF. The CDR3 DNA sequence: TGCGCCAGCAGCCTGTCGTGGGGGAGCTCCTACGAGCAGTACTTC.

V usage is TRBV7-6 and J usage is TRBJ1-6, with 7 bases identical to TRBD1. The V gene end was trimmed by 1 base and the J gene end by 7 bases; junction bases not matched to a gene: 1. The germline gives CDR1 SGHVS, CDR2 FNYEAQ. The CDR3 contains 14 residues. The CDR3 DNA reads TGTGCCAGCAGCTTAGAGGGGGCGAATTCACCCCTCCACTTT. It codes for CASSLEGANSPLHF.